This T cell receptor beta chain was sequenced for a study of T cell repertoires in cytomegalovirus infection. About the study: Public TCR beta signatures provided an indication of both CMV infection and a matching HLA type. Broader study findings: Clonotype analysis showed dominance of the ex vivo response by HLA-C-restricted CMV-specific TCR beta clonotypes.

Between the trimmed V and J ends, which lost 0 bases and 6 bases, there was a span of 12 bases. Germline lookup yields CDR1 SEHNR and CDR2 FQNEAQ (reference sequence). CDR3 size: 15 residues. Via MiXCR, TCRdb re-called the reads, giving one row per CDR3 protein. The data hold 250,000 or so distinct CDR3 sequences, with 9% to 15% observed a single time. This clonotype showed up many times. Its specificity is unknown. The sequence was collected from a human donor in good health (CMV status not recorded). Some clones in this sample may be carry-over from other donors' samples. Sequences were obtained from PBMCs. V usage is TRBV7-9 and J usage is TRBJ2-1; the D is unclear. The CDR3 nucleotides read TGTGCCAGCAGCTTAGCGAACCTCCCCTTCAATGAGCAGTTCTTC. Residues: CASSLANLPFNEQFF.